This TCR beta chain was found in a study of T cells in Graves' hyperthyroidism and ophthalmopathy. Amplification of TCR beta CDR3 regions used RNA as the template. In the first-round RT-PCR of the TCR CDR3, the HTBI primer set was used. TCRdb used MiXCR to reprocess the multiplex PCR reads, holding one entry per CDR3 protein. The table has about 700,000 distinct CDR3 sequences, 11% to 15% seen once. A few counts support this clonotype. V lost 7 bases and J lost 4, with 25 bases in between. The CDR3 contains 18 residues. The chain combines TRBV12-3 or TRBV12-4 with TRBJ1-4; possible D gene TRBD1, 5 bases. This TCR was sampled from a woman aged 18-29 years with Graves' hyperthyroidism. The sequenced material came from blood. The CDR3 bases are TGTGCCAGCACCGGGTCCCCAGGGAAGGCCGTTAATAATGAAAAACTGTTTTTT. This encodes CASTGSPGKAVNNEKLFF.